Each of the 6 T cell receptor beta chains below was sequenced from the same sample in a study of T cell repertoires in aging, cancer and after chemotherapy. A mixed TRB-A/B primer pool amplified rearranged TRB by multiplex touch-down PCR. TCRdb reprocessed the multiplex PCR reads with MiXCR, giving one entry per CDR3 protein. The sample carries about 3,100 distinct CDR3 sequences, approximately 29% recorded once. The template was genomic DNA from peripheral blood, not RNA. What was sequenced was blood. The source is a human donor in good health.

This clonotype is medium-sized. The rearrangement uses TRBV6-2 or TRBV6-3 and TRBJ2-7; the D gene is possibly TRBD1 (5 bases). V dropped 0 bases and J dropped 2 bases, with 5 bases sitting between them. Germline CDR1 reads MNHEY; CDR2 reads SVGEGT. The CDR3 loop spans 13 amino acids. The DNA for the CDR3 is TGTGCCAGCAGTTACTCGGACACCTACGAGCAGTACTTC. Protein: CASSYSDTYEQYF.

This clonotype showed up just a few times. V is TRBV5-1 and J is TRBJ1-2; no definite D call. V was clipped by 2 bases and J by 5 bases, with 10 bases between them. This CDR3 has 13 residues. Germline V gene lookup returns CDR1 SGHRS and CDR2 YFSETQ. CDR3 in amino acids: CASSFRYGYGYTF. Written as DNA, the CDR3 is TGCGCCAGCAGCTTCCGGTACGGGTATGGCTACACCTTC. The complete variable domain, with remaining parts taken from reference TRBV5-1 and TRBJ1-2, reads KAGVTQTPRYLIKTRGQQVTLSCSPISGHRSVSWYQQTPGQGLQFLFEYFSETQRNKGNFPGRFSGRQFSNSRSEMNVSTLELGDSALYLCASSFRYGYGYTFGSGTRLTVV.

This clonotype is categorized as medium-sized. The CDR3 sequence: CASSSQYGTGELFF. Written as DNA, the CDR3 is TGTGCCAGCAGTTCCCAGTACGGCACCGGGGAGCTGTTTTTT. The chain couples TRBV7-2 to TRBJ2-2; D is undetermined. Germline V gene sequence: CDR1 SGHTA, CDR2 FQGNSA. This CDR3 has 14 residues. Trimming took off 6 bases at V and 4 bases at J, with 12 bases between the two ends.

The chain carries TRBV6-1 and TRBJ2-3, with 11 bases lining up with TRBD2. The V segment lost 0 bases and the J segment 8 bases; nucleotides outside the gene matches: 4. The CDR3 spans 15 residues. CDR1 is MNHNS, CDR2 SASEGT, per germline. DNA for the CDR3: TGTGCCAGCAGTGAAGCTAGCGGGGGGGCCGCTACGCAGTATTTT. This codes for CASSEASGGAATQYF.

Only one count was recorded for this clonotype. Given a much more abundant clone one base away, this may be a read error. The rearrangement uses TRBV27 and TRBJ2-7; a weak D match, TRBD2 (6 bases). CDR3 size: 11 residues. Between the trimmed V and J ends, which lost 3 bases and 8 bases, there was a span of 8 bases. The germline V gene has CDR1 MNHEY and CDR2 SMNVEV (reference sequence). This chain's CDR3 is CASSFAGKQYF. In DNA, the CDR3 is TGTGCCAGCAGTTTTGCGGGGAAGCAGTACTTC.

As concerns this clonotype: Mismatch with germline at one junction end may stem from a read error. The CDR3 DNA sequence: TGTGCCAGCAGCTGGACTAGCGGGGGGGCCGCTGATACGCAGTATTTT. It translates to CASSWTSGGAADTQYF. The rearrangement joins TRBV5-1 to TRBJ2-3; 15 nucleotides agree with TRBD2. This CDR3 has 16 residues. Per the germline V gene, CDR1 is SGHRS and CDR2 is YFSETQ.